This TCR beta chain was sequenced in a study of regulatory T cells in long-lasting Graves disease. This clonotype was recorded many times. The authors built TCR beta libraries using iRepertoire HTBI primers and Arm-PCR of CDR3 regions. TCRdb reprocessed the multiplex PCR reads via MiXCR and lists one record per CDR3 protein. The repertoire holds 530,000 or so distinct CDR3 sequences, 15% to 20% seen once, with around 12% in the top ten. As for time point: newly diagnosed GD, antithyroid drugs for less than 3 months. The TCR library was made from RNA extracted from PBMCs. Into tubes containing EDTA, roughly 10 milliliters of peripheral blood were drawn. Trimming stripped 3 bases from V and 0 bases from J, with 11 bases between. The CDR3 consists of 16 residues. From germline, CDR1 is SNHLY and CDR2 FYNNEI. These data are also associated with another study on T cells in Graves' hyperthyroidism and ophthalmopathy. That source notes: A lack of ophthalmopathy progression within 18 months defined stable Graves' hyperthyroidism. Newly diagnosed hyperthyroidism, duration under 2 months, in patients aged 18 to 65.

This clonotype was sampled from a man younger than 35 with Graves disease. The specimen comprised peripheral blood mononuclear cells (PBMCs), sampled at new diagnosis, from a patient treated with antithyroid drugs. The chain joins TRBV2 to TRBJ1-4; D gene uncertain. The DNA of the CDR3 is TGTGCCAGCAGTGATGCAGGTCTCACAACTAATGAAAAACTGTTTTTT. Translated, it gives CASSDAGLTTNEKLFF.